Here is one TCR beta chain with its context. Its antigen is unidentified. TRB amplification used approximately 250 ng of peripheral blood genomic DNA. This sample stems from a study of T cell clusters in autoimmune cytopenias. General study results and limits: TRB repertoire shifts in secondary cytopenia and chronic lymphocytic leukemia mostly reflected lymphoma, not autoimmunity. Clustering suggested that physiological T cell clusters were missing in primary autoimmune cytopenia patients. No cluster-lack signature appeared between secondary cytopenia and chronic lymphocytic leukemia patients, apparently due to lymphoma masking.

The CDR3 spans 16 residues. Germline CDR1 DFQATT, CDR2 SNEGSKA (reference sequence). Multiplex touch-down PCR amplified TRB using TRB-A and TRB-B pools in one tube. TCRdb re-called the multiplex PCR reads and shows each CDR3 protein once, DNA omitted. Across about 15,000 distinct CDR3 sequences, the top ten clones capture around 2.1% of the sample. J is TRBJ2-1 and V is TRBV20-1; TCRdb reports TRBD2, a call that lacks DNA to check it against. The sample comprised peripheral blood. The receptor comes from a human donor with an autoimmune cytopenia or autoimmune hepatitis (not recorded which). The CDR3 loop reads CSGGRGGGYLNNEQFF.